One and the same sample provided the 23 T cell receptor beta chains below, sequenced in a study of blood T cells in healthy people across ages. Primers used in a second PCR of about 7 to 12 cycles were a sample-barcoded 5' primer and a J-beta primer mix. TCRdb processed the 5' RACE reads anew with MiXCR; each CDR3 protein has one entry. The top ten hold about 2.1% of the sample, which has 1.5 million to 2 million distinct CDR3 sequences, around 48% seen once. Sequenced material: blood. The receptor set was obtained from a woman aged 40 to 55 in good health.

This clonotype was picked up a small number of times. The chain combines TRBV28 with TRBJ2-7, with D uncertain. Trimming left V 6 bases short and J 6 bases short, with 12 bases between. CDR1 and CDR2 from the germline V gene are MDHEN and SYDVKM. There are 12 residues in the CDR3. CDR3 loop: CASSIGPSEQYF. The CDR3 nucleotides read TGTGCCAGCAGCATAGGTCCCTCCGAGCAGTACTTC.

The chain has TRBV12-5 and TRBJ2-1; 16 nucleotides align to TRBD2. In germline, CDR1 is LGHNT, CDR2 FRNRAP. Trimming at V came to 6 bases and at J to 10 bases, leaving 3 bases not matched to a gene. This CDR3 comprises 14 residues. The CDR3 sequence is CASGRGLAGGEQFF. The CDR3 region has the DNA TGTGCTAGTGGCCGGGGACTAGCGGGGGGGGAGCAGTTCTTC.

The rearrangement uses TRBV2 and TRBJ2-5, with 7 bases aligning to TRBD2. From germline, CDR1 is SNHLY and CDR2 FYNNEI. This CDR3 region has 11 residues. The CDR3 DNA reads as TGTACCACGACACGGGGGGAGGAGCAGTACTTC. It codes for CTTTRGEEQYF.

V is TRBV5-6 and J is TRBJ1-1, with a possible D match to TRBD1 (6 bases). Germline CDR1 reads SGHDT; CDR2 reads YYEEEE. The ends were cut back, 4 bases at V and 2 bases at J, with 12 bases in the middle. This CDR3 is 14 amino acids long. CDR3 nucleotide sequence: TGTGCCAGCAGCCAAGGGACATACAACACTGAAGCTTTCTTT. Translated, it gives CASSQGTYNTEAFF.

The genes are TRBV15 and TRBJ2-1; the D gene could be TRBD1 or TRBD2 (5 bases each). Germline V gene lookup returns CDR1 LNHNV and CDR2 YYDKDF (reference sequence). This CDR3 region has 14 residues. Trimming took off 8 bases at V and 8 bases at J, with 19 bases between the two ends. The CDR3 protein is CATGRDRRLHEQFF. The CDR3 nucleotides read TGTGCCACCGGCCGGGACCGACGGCTCCATGAGCAGTTCTTC.

V is TRBV5-1 and J is TRBJ2-3; D unresolved. Trimming shortened V by 0 bases and J by 5 bases, and 25 bases separated the two germline ends. This CDR3 has 19 residues. The germline gives CDR1 SGHRS, CDR2 YFSETQ. CDR3 sequence: CASSLERPAKPPARDTQYF. For the CDR3, the DNA is TGCGCCAGCAGCTTGGAGCGTCCAGCCAAACCGCCAGCGAGAGATACGCAGTATTTT. Full variable domain (rest looked up from reference TRBV5-1 and TRBJ2-3): KAGVTQTPRYLIKTRGQQVTLSCSPISGHRSVSWYQQTPGQGLQFLFEYFSETQRNKGNFPGRFSGRQFSNSRSEMNVSTLELGDSALYLCASSLERPAKPPARDTQYFGPGTRLTVL.

This clonotype appeared a few times. V is TRBV18 and J is TRBJ2-7, with TRBD1 matching over 8 bases. Germline values: CDR1 KGHSH, CDR2 LQKENI. Trimming took 3 bases from V and 0 from J; bases not matched to a gene: 4. The CDR3 is 15 amino acids. Written as DNA, the CDR3 is TGTGCCAGCTCACCGGGACAGGATATCTCCTACGAGCAGTACTTC. Translating it yields CASSPGQDISYEQYF.

This clonotype was counted between two and nine times. The CDR3 sequence: CASSRLGRGQGAEGNTDTQYF. The CDR3 DNA follows: TGTGCCAGCAGCCGACTAGGGCGGGGACAGGGGGCCGAAGGGAACACAGATACGCAGTATTTT. This rearrangement joins TRBV3-1 to TRBJ2-3; 12 positions match TRBD1. The CDR3 loop spans 21 amino acids. Germline CDR1 LGHDT, CDR2 YNNKEL (reference sequence). The V gene end was trimmed by 4 bases and the J gene end by 2 bases; junction bases not matched to a gene: 19.

V gene TRBV5-6 combines with J gene TRBJ2-5; 9 bases line up with TRBD2. This CDR3 contains 15 residues. The V and J ends lost 2 bases and 5 bases, in that order; junction bases with no gene match: 7. Germline-derived CDR1 and CDR2 are SGHDT and YYEEEE. For the CDR3, the DNA is TGTGCCAGCAGCTTAAGTCTAGCGGGAATGGAGACCCAGTACTTC. It encodes CASSLSLAGMETQYF.

This clonotype was seen a handful of times. The chain is built from TRBV7-3 and TRBJ2-3; 13 positions agree with TRBD2. V lost 3 bases, J lost 5 bases, and 2 bases stayed unmatched. The CDR3 is 15 residues long. CDR1 SGHTA and CDR2 FQGTGA come from the germline V gene. CDR3 protein: CASSLTSGRQDTQYF. CDR3 nucleotides: TGTGCCAGCAGCTTGACTAGCGGGAGGCAAGATACGCAGTATTTT.

The chain uses TRBV14 and TRBJ2-4; D may be TRBD1 (6 bases). The end of the DNA fits TRBJ2-7 better, so the J call may be wrong. From germline, CDR1 is SGHDN and CDR2 FVKESK. The CDR3 runs to 15 residues. CDR3: CASSQEGAAVYEQYF. Written as DNA, the CDR3 is TGTGCCAGCAGCCAAGAGGGGGCCGCGGTCTACGAGCAGTACTTC.

The V gene is TRBV6-1, the J gene TRBJ2-3; D possibly corresponds to TRBD1 (6 bases). The length of the CDR3 is 15 residues. Germline values: CDR1 MNHNS, CDR2 SASEGT. V lost 2 bases, J lost 1 base, and 10 bases lay in between. The CDR3 DNA sequence: TGTGCCAGCAGTGAAACAGGGACCGGCACAGATACGCAGTATTTT. It yields the protein CASSETGTGTDTQYF.

The gene calls are TRBV6-5 and TRBJ2-5; 7 nucleotides line up with TRBD2. The germline V gene encodes CDR1 MNHEY and CDR2 SVGAGI. The CDR3 sequence is 17 residues long. The J segment lost 2 bases and the V segment lost 2 bases, leaving 11 bases of the junction unmatched. CDR3 sequence reads: CASSYHRDYTPQETQYF. The CDR3 nucleotides are TGTGCCAGCAGTTACCATCGGGACTACACCCCACAAGAGACCCAGTACTTC.

V is TRBV28 and J is TRBJ2-7; 8 bases agree with TRBD1. CDR3 length: 12 residues. Losses at the gene ends were 3 bases for V and 10 bases for J; bases not matched to a gene: 5. Germline V gives CDR1 MDHEN, CDR2 SYDVKM. This CDR3 is CASSLTQGAQYF. For the CDR3, the DNA is TGTGCCAGCAGTTTGACCCAGGGGGCCCAGTACTTC.

At least ten counts were recorded for this clonotype. The chain couples TRBV29-1 to TRBJ2-5; D possibly corresponds to TRBD1 (6 bases). Trimming left V 7 bases short and J 7 bases short, with 13 bases between. Per the germline V gene, CDR1 is SQVTM and CDR2 is ANQGSEA. The CDR3 has 11 residues. CDR3 sequence (DNA): TGCAGCGGGGGACAATCCGGGACCCAGTACTTC. Amino acids: CSGGQSGTQYF.

The chain has TRBV6-5 and TRBJ2-1; possibly TRBD1 for D (5 bases). V was trimmed by 5 bases and J by 2 bases, leaving 16 bases between them. The CDR3 has 16 residues. CDR1 is MNHEY and CDR2 is SVGAGI in the germline V gene. CDR3 sequence: CASSLAGSIPYNEQFF. DNA of the CDR3: TGTGCCAGCAGTCTGGCAGGGTCCATCCCCTACAATGAGCAGTTCTTC.

This clonotype occurred a few times. The J gene is TRBJ2-7, the V gene TRBV7-6; no firm D call. With 1 base removed from V and 6 bases from J, the gap between germline ends came to 13 bases. The CDR3 consists of 14 residues. Germline V gene data show CDR1 as SGHVS and CDR2 as FNYEAQ. The CDR3 loop is CASSLGSEVSEQYF. Written as DNA, the CDR3 is TGTGCCAGCAGCTTAGGCTCGGAAGTTAGCGAGCAGTACTTC.

This clonotype came up a few times. The chain has TRBV27 and TRBJ2-4; D is unresolved. The CDR3 is 15 residues long. The germline CDR1 and CDR2 sequences are MNHEY and SMNVEV (reference sequence). V was cut by 2 bases and J by 7 bases, with 15 bases left in between. The CDR3 nucleotides read TGTGCCAGCAGTTTACTGGGCGACCCGGTGAACATTCAGTACTTC. This encodes CASSLLGDPVNIQYF.

The CDR3 here is CSVQRVGSGGKPYEQYF. CDR3 DNA: TGCAGCGTTCAAAGGGTCGGGAGCGGGGGGAAACCTTACGAGCAGTACTTC. V is TRBV29-1 and J is TRBJ2-7; 9 bases map to TRBD2. Trimming took 5 bases from V and 4 from J; bases not matched to a gene: 18. The CDR3 is made up of 17 amino acids. The germline V gene has CDR1 SQVTM and CDR2 ANQGSEA.

This clonotype was picked up a small number of times. This chain links TRBV27 with TRBJ1-2; D unclear. The CDR3 has 15 amino acids. Germline CDR1 is MNHEY and CDR2 is SMNVEV (reference sequence). V lost 4 bases to trimming and J lost 2 bases, with 14 bases between them. The CDR3 is CASSYSRTGNYGYTF. As DNA, the CDR3 is TGTGCCAGCAGTTATTCCCGGACGGGAAACTATGGCTACACCTTC.

V usage is TRBV24-1 and J usage is TRBJ2-1; D is perhaps TRBD2 (6 bases). Trimming pared 7 bases from V and 2 bases from J, leaving 8 bases between. CDR1 is KGHDR and CDR2 is SFDVKD in the germline V gene. The CDR3 is 13 amino acids. Written as DNA, the CDR3 is TGTGCCACCAGCGGCGGGGCCTACAATGAGCAGTTCTTC. It is translated as CATSGGAYNEQFF.

This clonotype has just one count. The chain has TRBV5-1 and TRBJ2-1, with D uncertain. The better agreement between TRBJ2-7 and the DNA end casts doubt on the J call. Germline values: CDR1 SGHRS, CDR2 YFSETQ. CDR3 length: 15 residues. The CDR3 protein is CAGNGLRLGIYEQYF. CDR3 in DNA: TGCGCCGGGAACGGGCTTAGACTGGGGATCTACGAGCAGTACTTC.

This clonotype appeared a few times. The V gene is TRBV5-1, the J gene TRBJ2-1, with 8 bases that match TRBD2. CDR3 size: 16 residues. Germline CDR1 is SGHRS and CDR2 is YFSETQ. V was clipped by 4 bases and J by 2 bases; unmatched bases: 8. DNA for the CDR3: TGCGCCAGCAGCCACGGACTAGCTGGAGCCTACAATGAGCAGTTCTTC. Protein product: CASSHGLAGAYNEQFF. Together with reference TRBV5-1 and TRBJ2-1, the CDR3 gives the full variable domain: KAGVTQTPRYLIKTRGQQVTLSCSPISGHRSVSWYQQTPGQGLQFLFEYFSETQRNKGNFPGRFSGRQFSNSRSEMNVSTLELGDSALYLCASSHGLAGAYNEQFFGPGTRLTVL.